Below are 10 T cell receptor beta chains sequenced from a single sample in a study of T cells after yellow fever vaccination. TCRdb called the 5' RACE reads again in MiXCR, with one record for every CDR3 protein. The sample holds hundreds of thousands of distinct CDR3 sequences, roughly 3.5% seen once. The source material was PBMCs, sampled on the day of the yellow fever booster vaccination. These receptors were collected from a young man who received the YFV17D yellow fever vaccine.

There are a few counts of this clonotype. V is TRBV7-9 and J is TRBJ2-3; no definite D call. Per germline, CDR1 SEHNR and CDR2 FQNEAQ (reference sequence). The V end was cut by 5 bases, the J end by 0 bases, with 18 bases between. The CDR3 is 17 amino acids. This CDR3 is CASSPPSAHSSTDTQYF. DNA for the CDR3: TGTGCCAGCAGCCCTCCTTCGGCCCATTCTAGCACAGATACGCAGTATTTT.

This clonotype came up a few times. This sequence joins TRBV27 and TRBJ1-1; no reliable D call. CDR1 MNHEY and CDR2 SMNVEV come from the germline V gene (reference sequence). The V end was cut by 8 bases, the J end by 4 bases, with 11 bases between. The CDR3 spans 12 residues. The CDR3 loop reads CASGYGVTEAFF. The CDR3 bases are TGTGCCAGCGGTTACGGCGTCACTGAAGCTTTCTTT.

V and J are TRBV7-9 and TRBJ2-3; D is possibly TRBD2 (7 bases). CDR1 is SEHNR and CDR2 is FQNEAQ in the germline V gene (reference sequence). Trimming took 3 bases from V and 4 from J, leaving 11 bases between them. This CDR3 is 14 amino acids long. The CDR3 sequence is CASSLRGGPDTQYF. As DNA, the CDR3 is TGTGCCAGCAGCTTGAGGGGGGGACCAGATACGCAGTATTTT.

This clonotype was seen only a few times. The chain recombines TRBV11-2 with TRBJ1-3; the D is unclear. The CDR3 runs 13 residues. Deletions cut 5 bases from V and 9 bases from J, with 14 bases between. Germline V lookup: CDR1 SGHAT, CDR2 FQNNGV. In nucleotides, the CDR3 is TGTGCCAGCAGCCCGTTCGAAGGTGGCACCATATATTTT. Encoded protein: CASSPFEGGTIYF.

This clonotype was found a few times. The CDR3 DNA reads as TGTGCCAGTAGTATAGTCCTACGTCGGTTTGAAGCTTTCTTT. It yields the protein CASSIVLRRFEAFF. The chain is built from TRBV19 and TRBJ1-1; no definite D call. V lost 1 base and J 7 bases, leaving 13 bases between the germline ends. Germline CDR1 and CDR2: LNHDA and SQIVND (reference sequence). The CDR3 is 14 residues long. Full variable domain (outside the CDR3, taken from reference TRBV19 and TRBJ1-1): DGGITQSPKYLFRKEGQNVTLSCEQNLNHDAMYWYRQDPGQGLRLIYYSQIVNDFQKGDIAEGYSVSREKKESFPLTVTSAQKNPTAFYLCASSIVLRRFEAFFGQGTRLTVV.

This clonotype was seen many times. The gene calls are TRBV2 and TRBJ2-5; weak D call: TRBD1 (5 bases). V was trimmed by 7 bases and J by 7 bases, leaving 10 bases between them. This CDR3 is built from 11 residues. Germline CDR1 reads SNHLY; CDR2 reads FYNNEI. In DNA form, the CDR3 reads TGTGCCAGCACTCCAGACAGGACCCAGTACTTC. This translates into CASTPDRTQYF.

This clonotype came up a few times. J is TRBJ2-3 and V is TRBV6-2 or TRBV6-3, with D perhaps TRBD2 (5 bases). From germline, CDR1 is MNHEY and CDR2 SVGEGT. V was pared by 1 base and J by 3 bases, with 5 bases between. The CDR3 has 13 amino acids. CDR3 bases: TGTGCCAGCAGTTACTGGGAGACAGATACGCAGTATTTT. The encoded protein is CASSYWETDTQYF.

V and J are TRBV20-1 and TRBJ2-3, with TRBD1 matching over 9 bases. CDR3 size: 14 residues. Germline CDR1 reads DFQATT; CDR2 reads SNEGSKA (reference sequence). Trimming at V came to 5 bases and at J to 4 bases, leaving 7 bases not matched to a gene. The CDR3 DNA reads as TGCAGTGCTCTACAGGGGGCCGGTGCAGATACGCAGTATTTT. Protein sequence: CSALQGAGADTQYF.

This clonotype was picked up many times. The chain is built from TRBV7-3 and TRBJ2-2, with 7 bases lining up with TRBD2. With 6 bases clipped from V and 5 bases from J, the junction kept 9 bases outside the gene matches. The CDR3 is made up of 15 amino acids. Germline-derived CDR1 and CDR2 are SGHTA and FQGTGA. CDR3: CASSMGLPATGELFF. In DNA, the CDR3 is TGTGCCAGCAGTATGGGACTACCCGCGACCGGGGAGCTGTTTTTT. The full variable domain, completed using reference TRBV7-3 and TRBJ2-2, is GAGVSQTPSNKVTEKGKYVELRCDPISGHTALYWYRQSLGQGPEFLIYFQGTGAADDSGLPNDRFFAVRPEGSVSTLKIQRTERGDSAVYLCASSMGLPATGELFFGEGSRLTVL.

In this sample, this clonotype turned up many times. The V call is TRBV7-8, the J call TRBJ1-5, with unresolved D. Germline V gene lookup returns CDR1 SGHVS and CDR2 FQNEAQ. This CDR3 comprises 15 residues. The ends were cut back, 0 bases at V and 0 bases at J, with 6 bases in the middle. DNA of the CDR3: TGTGCCAGCAGCTTAGCGCGGGTTAGCAATCAGCCCCAGCATTTT. It codes for CASSLARVSNQPQHF.